The 15 T cell receptor beta chains given below trace back to one sample, sequenced in a study of beta chain features in type 1 diabetes. TCRB transcripts that were expressed got sequenced, as all of the isolated RNA had been reverse transcribed. The assay was immunoSEQ multiplex PCR, and TCRdb's table has in-frame clones only and misses some. The sample includes 810,000 or so clones, 15% to 20% seen only once; the top ten take about 0.02%. Sequencing used naive CD4+ T cells from blood. The origin of the receptors is a woman between 18 and 29 years old in good health.

The V call is TRBV4-1, the J call TRBJ1-5; D remains unclear. Germline CDR1 reads MGHRA; CDR2 reads YSYEKL. Deletions cut 0 bases from V and 9 bases from J, with 12 bases between. The CDR3 consists of 14 residues. The CDR3 bases are TGCGCCAGCAGCCAAGACACCGCCGTTGGGCCCCAGCATTTT. Translating gives CASSQDTAVGPQHF.

The V call is TRBV28, the J call TRBJ2-1, with TRBD1 identical over 10 bases. Trimming removed 4 bases from V and 9 bases from J; junction bases left unmatched: 12. The CDR3 runs 16 residues. Looked up from germline, CDR1 is MDHEN and CDR2 is SYDVKM. The CDR3 spells CASSSSRGQGFFEQFF. The CDR3 region has the DNA TGTGCCAGCAGTTCTAGCCGGGGACAGGGGTTTTTTGAGCAGTTCTTC.

V is TRBV2 and J is TRBJ2-2; D perhaps matches TRBD1 (6 bases). CDR3 size: 14 residues. The V end was cut by 7 bases, the J end by 0 bases, with 9 bases between. Germline CDR1 SNHLY, CDR2 FYNNEI. The CDR3 is CASKGTTNTGELFF. The CDR3 nucleotides read TGTGCCAGCAAAGGGACAACGAACACCGGGGAGCTGTTTTTT.

This clone was seen a few times. The chain carries TRBV5-4 and TRBJ2-1; 10 positions agree with TRBD2. The CDR3 extends over 16 amino acids. Germline V lookup: CDR1 SGHNT, CDR2 YYREEE (reference sequence). V shed 4 bases and J 6 bases; nucleotides not matched to a gene: 10. CDR3 nucleotides: TGTGCCAGCAGCACATGGGGAAGCGGGAGGGCCAATGAGCAGTTCTTC. Residues: CASSTWGSGRANEQFF.

The CDR3 here is CASSFKAGPYNEQFF. Here the CDR3 DNA reads TGTGCCAGCAGCTTTAAGGCAGGGCCTTACAATGAGCAGTTCTTC. V gene TRBV7-3 combines with J gene TRBJ2-1, with a tentative D call TRBD1 (5 bases). V lost 3 bases to trimming and J lost 4 bases, with 13 bases between them. The CDR3 runs 15 residues. Germline CDR1 SGHTA, CDR2 FQGTGA. The full variable domain, in which reference TRBV7-3 and TRBJ2-1 provide the parts outside the CDR3, is GAGVSQTPSNKVTEKGKYVELRCDPISGHTALYWYRQSLGQGPEFLIYFQGTGAADDSGLPNDRFFAVRPEGSVSTLKIQRTERGDSAVYLCASSFKAGPYNEQFFGPGTRLTVL.

This sequence joins TRBV5-1 and TRBJ1-2, with TRBD1 matching over 7 bases. The CDR3 covers 14 residues. J lost 4 bases, V lost 0 bases, and 3 bases had no gene match. Germline assignment: CDR1 SGHRS and CDR2 YFSETQ. This CDR3 reads CASSLVTGAYGYTF. CDR3 DNA sequence: TGCGCCAGCAGCTTGGTAACAGGGGCCTATGGCTACACCTTC.

In this sample, this clone turned up a few times. The chain carries TRBV4-3 and TRBJ2-1; TRBD1 agrees at 8 bases. The V and J ends lost 2 bases and 8 bases, in that order; junction bases with no gene match: 5. The CDR3 is 14 amino acids. In germline, CDR1 is LGHNA, CDR2 YSLEER. The CDR3 nucleotides read TGCGCCAGCAGCCAACAGACAGGGGCCGATGAGCAGTTCTTC. This codes for CASSQQTGADEQFF.

As DNA, the CDR3 is TGTGCCAGCAGCTCGGCGGGAAAAGATACGCAGTATTTT. Encoded protein: CASSSAGKDTQYF. V usage is TRBV4-2 and J usage is TRBJ2-3; D might be TRBD2 (6 bases). The V end was cut by 5 bases, the J end by 5 bases, with 11 bases between. The V gene's germline CDR1 is LGHNA and CDR2 YNFKEQ. The CDR3 length is 13 residues.

This clone turned up a few times. CDR3 sequence reads: CASSPTPGASYEQYF. In DNA form, the CDR3 reads TGTGCCAGCAGCCCCACACCAGGAGCGAGCTACGAGCAGTACTTC. This chain uses TRBV11-2 with TRBJ2-7; no clear D gene. Trimming took off 5 bases at V and 3 bases at J, with 17 bases between the two ends. The CDR3 sequence is 15 residues long. Per the germline V gene, CDR1 is SGHAT and CDR2 is FQNNGV. Supplemented by reference TRBV11-2 and TRBJ2-7, the full variable domain reads EAGVAQSPRYKIIEKRQSVAFWCNPISGHATLYWYQQILGQGPKLLIQFQNNGVVDDSQLPKDRFSAERLKGVDSTLKIQPAKLEDSAVYLCASSPTPGASYEQYFGPGTRLTVT.

This clone was detected only a few times. This chain links TRBV29-1 with TRBJ1-3; possibly TRBD1 for D (6 bases). V was pared by 7 bases and J by 4 bases, with 8 bases between. The CDR3 has 11 amino acids. The V gene's germline CDR1 is SQVTM and CDR2 ANQGSEA. CDR3 sequence reads: CSADRGNTIYF. CDR3 DNA: TGCAGCGCTGACAGGGGAAACACCATATATTTT.

This clone has a count of ten or more. CDR3 sequence (DNA): TGTGCCAGCAGCTTGGAAGAGACCCAGTACTTC. Its protein product is CASSLEETQYF. The chain links TRBV5-4 to TRBJ2-5, with unresolved D. Germline V gene sequence: CDR1 SGHNT, CDR2 YYREEE (reference sequence). Deletions cut 0 bases from V and 3 bases from J, with 0 bases between. The CDR3 has 11 residues.

This sequence joins TRBV7-2 and TRBJ2-5; TRBD2 is a possible D gene (5 bases). Germline V gene sequence: CDR1 SGHTA, CDR2 FQGNSA. The V end was cut by 10 bases, the J end by 1 base, with 16 bases between. The CDR3 runs to 14 residues. CDR3 DNA sequence: TGTGCCACCCGAACTAGTATCTTCCAAGAGACCCAGTACTTC. Residues: CATRTSIFQETQYF.

A few counts support this clone. The rearrangement joins TRBV15 to TRBJ2-2, with 7 bases identical to TRBD2. With 0 bases clipped from V and 6 bases from J, the junction kept 7 bases outside the gene matches. Germline V CDR1 and CDR2: LNHNV, YYDKDF (reference sequence). The CDR3 loop spans 16 amino acids. The CDR3 reads CATSRDLSGRAGELFF. The DNA of the CDR3 is TGTGCCACCAGCAGAGATCTGAGTGGGAGGGCCGGGGAGCTGTTTTTT.

This clone was counted between two and nine times. V and J are TRBV14 and TRBJ2-1, with no clear D. CDR1 is SGHDN, CDR2 FVKESK, per germline. The CDR3 is made up of 12 amino acids. Trimming pared 1 base from V and 13 bases from J, leaving 11 bases between. The CDR3 reads CASSQAWSTQFF. CDR3 nucleotide sequence: TGTGCCAGCAGCCAAGCATGGAGCACTCAGTTCTTC.

The chain employs TRBV7-2 and TRBJ2-4; D gene unclear. The CDR3 length is 16 residues. The V and J ends lost 3 bases and 0 bases respectively, with 12 bases between them. Germline lookup yields CDR1 SGHTA and CDR2 FQGNSA. The CDR3 loop is CASSFELRLAKNIQYF. The CDR3 DNA sequence: TGTGCCAGCAGCTTCGAACTTCGTCTAGCCAAAAACATTCAGTACTTC.